This entry is about one TCR beta chain. As processed by the authors: For nucleated cells, counts were estimated from reference gene primer amplification. The table came from immunoSEQ multiplex PCR; TCRdb's copy has only in-frame clones and leaves some out. V, J and clone size are those of that table, while D and trimming were read from the DNA. The sample includes around 200,000 clones, roughly 86% of them seen just once. The record originates from a study of blood T cell repertoires in COVID-19. Study information: The samples span acute and convalescent COVID-19 from the United States, Italy and Spain. From T cells, B-cell-depleted T cells, or PBMCs came the material, which was cDNA or gDNA.

Germline assignment: CDR1 MNHEY and CDR2 SMNVEV (reference sequence). The CDR3 covers 19 residues. J lost 1 base, V lost 3 bases, and 15 bases had no gene match. Sample: peripheral blood. The chain has TRBV27 and TRBJ1-5; the match to TRBD1 covers 7 bases. This clonotype originated in a man between 18 and 35 years old with active or convalescent COVID-19. CDR3 region: CASSFTSLGTGVSNQPQHF. The CDR3 DNA reads TGTGCCAGCAGTTTTACGTCTCTGGGCACAGGGGTAAGCAATCAGCCCCAGCATTTT.